Listed below are T cell receptor beta chains from one sample, sequenced in a study of T cells in Graves' hyperthyroidism and ophthalmopathy. TCRdb re-called the multiplex PCR reads through MiXCR, storing one row per CDR3 protein. Here the sample spans 500,000 or so distinct CDR3 sequences, about 15% being singletons. Input material: blood. The receptors stem from a woman in her late teens or twenties with Graves' ophthalmopathy. The CDR3 runs from the conserved cysteine through the conserved F or W. D genes are given only for firm matches. Size tells how often a clone was seen (once, few, many) or the class of an expanded clone, and some rows leave it out.

v_gene	j_gene	d_gene	abundance	CDR3nt	CDR3aa
TRBV20-1	TRBJ2-5	.	many	TGCAGTGCTGCCCAAGGGAGGGAGACCCAGTACTTC	CSAAQGRETQYF
TRBV28	TRBJ1-1	.	many	TGTGCCAGCCCGGCCATCTCCTTGGAGACGGGGAACTCTGAAGCTTTCTTT	CASPAISLETGNSEAFF
TRBV28	TRBJ2-1	TRBD2	many	TGTGCCAGCAGTTCTATCCGGACTAGCGGGGGTCAGATTTCCTACAATGAGCAGTTCTTC	CASSSIRTSGGQISYNEQFF
TRBV11-1	TRBJ2-3	.	many	TGTGCCAGCAGCACCCTCCTAGGTGGCACAGATACGCAGTATTTT	CASSTLLGGTDTQYF
TRBV5-1	TRBJ2-1	.	many	TGCGCCAGCAGCTTTCAGCAGGCCTACAATGAGCAGTTCTTC	CASSFQQAYNEQFF
TRBV7-9	TRBJ1-1	TRBD1	.	TGTGCCAGCAGCTTACCCACCCCCGGACAGGCCCCAAAGGGGTTCTTT	CASSLPTPGQAPKGFF
TRBV20-1	TRBJ2-1	TRBD2	.	TGCAGTGCGGCTAGCGGGAGGACCGACAATGAGCAGTTCTTC	CSAASGRTDNEQFF
TRBV28	TRBJ2-7	TRBD2	many	TGTGCCAGCAGAATGGGGGGGGGGACCTACGAGCAGTACTTC	CASRMGGGTYEQYF
TRBV3-1	TRBJ2-3	TRBD2	few	TGTGCCAGCAGCGCCATACTAGCGGGGGGGACAGATACGCAGTATTTT	CASSAILAGGTDTQYF
TRBV5-1	TRBJ2-5	.	many	TGCGCCAGCAGCTTGGGATTTGAGACCCAGTACTTC	CASSLGFETQYF
TRBV19	TRBJ2-5	.	few	TGTGCCAGTCAACCTTCACGACAAGAACTACAAGAGACCCAGTACTTC	CASQPSRQELQETQYF
TRBV3-1	TRBJ1-2	.	.	TGTGCCAGCAGCCAAGATGTTGGGGTTGGCTACACCTTC	CASSQDVGVGYTF
TRBV11-2	TRBJ2-7	.	many	TGTGCCAGCAGCCGAAGGGGGGGCTACGAGCAGTACTTC	CASSRRGGYEQYF
TRBV11-2	TRBJ2-2	TRBD1	.	TGTGCCAGCAGCTTAGGGGACAGGGTAATGGGCGGGGAGCTGTTTTTT	CASSLGDRVMGGELFF
TRBV2	TRBJ1-4	TRBD1	.	TGTGCCAGCAGTGAAAGTCCGGACAGGGTAAATAATGAAAAACTGTTTTTT	CASSESPDRVNNEKLFF
TRBV27	TRBJ2-1	.	many	TGTGCCAGCCAGGATCGAGGGGGGAGCTCCTACAATGAGCAGTTCTTC	CASQDRGGSSYNEQFF
TRBV7-2	TRBJ2-5	.	many	TGTGCCAGCAGCCAGGGACACAAAGAGACCCAGTACTTC	CASSQGHKETQYF
TRBV20-1	TRBJ2-3	TRBD1	.	TGCAGTGCTAGAGCACAGGGGGGCACAGATACGCAGTATTTT	CSARAQGGTDTQYF
TRBV7-3	TRBJ1-6	.	many	TGTGCCAGCAGCTCCGGGAATCGGAATTCACCCCTCCACTTT	CASSSGNRNSPLHF
TRBV10-3	TRBJ2-3	.	.	TGTGCCATCAGTGAGTCGGGAGAAAATACGCAGTATTTT	CAISESGENTQYF
TRBV11-2	TRBJ1-4	.	few	TGTGCCAGCAGCTTAGATCGATCGGTCGGCCGAAATGAAAAACTGTTTTTT	CASSLDRSVGRNEKLFF
TRBV24-1	TRBJ1-5	.	.	TGTGCCACCAGTGACCCAACGGGGGGCAATCAGCCCCAGCATTTT	CATSDPTGGNQPQHF
TRBV6-1	TRBJ2-6	.	few	TGTGCCAGCAGTACAGGGTCTGGGGCCAACGTCCTGACTTTC	CASSTGSGANVLTF
TRBV6-1	TRBJ1-6	TRBD1	many	TGTGCCAGCAGGCCCAGGGGGGGACGTAATTCACCCCTCCACTTT	CASRPRGGRNSPLHF
TRBV30	TRBJ2-1	TRBD2	many	TGTGCCTGGAGTGTAGAACTAGCGGGAGCGGGCAATGAGCAGTTCTTC	CAWSVELAGAGNEQFF
TRBV6-2/TRBV6-3	TRBJ2-1	.	many	TGTGCCAGCAGTTATTTGGCGGATTACAATGAGCAGTTCTTC	CASSYLADYNEQFF
TRBV20-1	TRBJ2-7	TRBD2	few	TGCAGTGCTAGAGATGGTTCCAGCGGGATCTACGAGCAGTACTTC	CSARDGSSGIYEQYF
TRBV19	TRBJ1-5	.	.	TGTGCCAGTAGTCCTTACGGCAGATCCTATAGCAATCAGCCCCAGCATTTT	CASSPYGRSYSNQPQHF
TRBV2	TRBJ1-5	TRBD1	many	TGTGCCAGCAGTGAAAGGGACAGGGCCAATCAGCCCCAGCATTTT	CASSERDRANQPQHF
TRBV6-5	TRBJ1-1	TRBD1	many	TGTGCCAGCAGTTACTCCCCCCCAACCGGACAGGGGGGTACTGAAGCTTTCTTT	CASSYSPPTGQGGTEAFF
TRBV2	TRBJ1-4	.	.	TGTGCCAGCAGTGAAGCGAGGGTAGAACTGTTTTTT	CASSEARVELFF
TRBV5-1	TRBJ1-6	TRBD1	.	TGCGCCAGCAGCTTGGAGAGGACAGGGCCCTCCTATAATTCACCCCTCCACTTT	CASSLERTGPSYNSPLHF
TRBV11-3	TRBJ1-6	TRBD1	.	TGTGCCAGCAGCTTCGGGACAGGGGACAATTCACCCCTCCACTTT	CASSFGTGDNSPLHF
TRBV20-1	TRBJ1-1	.	many	TGCAGTGCTAGAGCGGCCGCGGTACCGGCGATTAGGGGCGGCACTGAAGCTTTCTTT	CSARAAAVPAIRGGTEAFF
TRBV28	TRBJ1-1	.	many	TGTGCCAGCAGGACCCCAGGGTTGACTGAAGCTTTCTTT	CASRTPGLTEAFF
TRBV6-1	TRBJ1-2	.	many	TGTGCCAGCAGTTACGGGATGGGACGGACGTCAGCTAACTATGGCTACACCTTC	CASSYGMGRTSANYGYTF
TRBV20-1	TRBJ2-3	TRBD2	.	TGCAGTGCTAGGGTGGGACTAGCGGGGAACACAGATACGCAGTATTTT	CSARVGLAGNTDTQYF
TRBV4-3	TRBJ1-2	.	few	TGCGCCAGCAGCCCTTTCCAGGGGCAAAATCAAATTTATGGCTACACCTTC	CASSPFQGQNQIYGYTF
TRBV4-1	TRBJ1-1	.	.	TGCGCCAGCAGCCAAGAGAACGGGAGGGTGGGCACTGAAGCTTTCTTT	CASSQENGRVGTEAFF
TRBV7-8	TRBJ1-2	.	many	TGTGCCAGCAGCCAGCCGACAGACTATGGCTACACCTTC	CASSQPTDYGYTF